The entry that follows covers one T cell receptor beta chain sequence. No cognate antigen has been identified for it. These data originate in a study of CXCR3-negative and CXCR3-positive naive CD8 T cells (dated by TCRdb to about 2019). With regard to the full study: In total, some 130 million TRB reads were obtained, corresponding to roughly 1.5 +/- 0.3 million reads per library. Data from about 10 donors, pooled across two independent experiments, went into the diversity and physicochemical repertoire analyses. The TRBV-TRBJ cluster analysis covered naive subsets from a handful of donors and memory cells from 3 donors. Overall results and qualifications from the work: Both naive subsets had comparably high repertoire diversity, while memory CD8+ T cells had much lower repertoire diversity. Freshly isolated PBMCs were used for most assays because CXCR3 expression partially decreased after cryopreservation. TRB CDR3s from CXCR3-positive naive cells showed higher hydrophobicity (lower Kidera factor 4), lower energy, and higher strength and volume indices than CXCR3-negative naive cells. Because surface CD5, which is linked to self-reactivity in mice, was comparable between the naive subsets, TCR interaction strength was also inferred from TRB CDR3 physicochemical properties. Naive CXCR3-negative and CXCR3-positive cells from the same donor showed similar TRBV-TRBJ usage, whereas memory cells showed distinct patterns.

For every CD8+ T cell subset, 250,000 to 300,000 cells were flow-sorted straight into RLT lysis buffer, and each subset was sorted in triplicate. To exclude memory contaminants, naive CD8+ T cells were stringently defined as CD45RO-CCR7+CD27+CD95-. Standard density gradient centrifugation was used to isolate peripheral blood mononuclear cells from buffy coats. A FACSAria III was used to flow-sort naive CD8+ T cells into CXCR3-negative and CXCR3-positive populations. Total RNA was extracted from sorted cells with an RNeasy Mini Kit. For sequencing, a NextSeq 550 was employed. The Human TCR Profiling Kit (MiLaboratory) was used to prepare UMI-labeled 5' RACE TRB cDNA libraries. cDNA synthesis used the entire amount of extracted RNA, and PCR amplification then used the entire amount of cDNA produced. Libraries were prepared in parallel with an identical number of PCR cycles. The paper's processing steps were these. With a minimum of two reads required per UMI, MIGEC and MiXCR pulled out about 50,000 +/- 10,000 unique UMI-labeled TRB cDNA molecules from each library. An average of approximately 40,000 +/- 10,000 functional in-frame TRB CDR3 nucleotide clonotypes without stop codons was found per library. After downsampling to 5000 UMI-labeled TRB molecules per sample, diversity metrics, including normalized Shannon-Wiener and Chao1, were computed in VDJtools. VDJtools was used to calculate clonotype-size-weighted physicochemical properties of the central five CDR3 residues, namely interaction energy, strength, volume and Kidera factor 4. TCRdb reprocessed the reads into one record per CDR3 protein sequence, lacking DNA. The V and J calls and clone size come from TCRdb's table, not from the authors' own analysis. The sample's own table lists about 63,000 distinct CDR3 sequences. Clones ranked in the top ten supply 4% to 5.5% of the sample.

Sequenced: naive CXCR3+ CD8+ T cells from blood. This specimen's cell subset or site label, per the study, means: CD45RO-CCR7+CD27+CD95- naive CD8+ T cells expressing CXCR3 (TNR3+). The clonotype originates from a human donor in good health. Some clones in this sample may be carry-over from other donors' samples.

The CDR3 reads as follows: CASSDGLPGQGSPEQFF. The chain uses TRBV6-4 and TRBJ2-1; the D call from TCRdb, TRBD1, cannot be confirmed without DNA. The CDR3 has 17 amino acids, counting the end cysteine and phenylalanine. No DNA is given. The germline V gene gives CDR1 as MRHNA and CDR2 as SNTAGT.